Listed below are T cell receptor beta chains from one sample, sequenced in a study of T-cell memory formation after mild COVID-19. TCRdb reprocessed the 5' RACE reads via MiXCR and lists one record per CDR3 protein. The sample records some 450,000 distinct CDR3 sequences, roughly 18% being singletons. Sequencing input: PBMCs or a T cell subset sorted from them (not recorded which). These receptors originate from a man aged 18 to 30 who had mild COVID-19 (a few samples of this study predate the infection). Cell type and time point are not known. CDR3s include the opening cysteine and the closing phenylalanine or tryptophan. D genes are given only for firm matches. Expanded clones are given a class, and other clones once, few, many or no size at all.

D gene	clone size	V gene	J gene	CDR3 DNA	CDR3 protein
TRBD1	few	TRBV4-3	TRBJ1-2	TGCGCCAGCAGCCAAGCACAGGGGGCAGCTGGCTACACCTTC	CASSQAQGAAGYTF
TRBD1	NA	TRBV6-6	TRBJ1-5	TGTGCCAGCTCCTTGTGGGGGTCGGGACAGGGGATTAGCAATCAGCCCCAGCATTTT	CASSLWGSGQGISNQPQHF
NA	few	TRBV19	TRBJ2-1	TGTGCCAGTACCTTCTCGGGGGAGCAGTTCTTC	CASTFSGEQFF
NA	NA	TRBV12-3/TRBV12-4	TRBJ1-4	TGTGCCAGCAGTTTAGCGGGGGGTTCAAATGAAAAACTGTTTTTT	CASSLAGGSNEKLFF
NA	NA	TRBV5-6	TRBJ2-5	TGTGCCAGCAGCTCCTTGGGCGGGAAGGAGACCCAGTACTTC	CASSSLGGKETQYF
NA	few	TRBV12-3/TRBV12-4	TRBJ2-3	TGTGCCAGCAGTTTCTTTAGTCTCGCTACGCAGTATTTT	CASSFFSLATQYF
NA	NA	TRBV28	TRBJ2-1	TGTGCCAGCACCTTAGCGGCCCTTACTGGCAATGAGCAGTTCTTC	CASTLAALTGNEQFF
NA	NA	TRBV6-6	TRBJ1-1	TGTGCCAGCAGCGACTTTTCTGGCGGAGGCACTGAAGCTTTCTTT	CASSDFSGGGTEAFF
NA	once	TRBV7-2	TRBJ1-6	TGTGCCAGCAGCTCATCGCGGGGTAATTCACCCCTCCACTTT	CASSSSRGNSPLHF
NA	NA	TRBV2	TRBJ2-1	TGTGCCAGCAGCGTAGACGCCAATGAGCAGTTCTTC	CASSVDANEQFF
TRBD2	NA	TRBV27	TRBJ2-5	TGTGCCAGCAGTTTATTGGGCGTTAGCGGGTTACAAGAGACCCAGTACTTC	CASSLLGVSGLQETQYF
TRBD1	few	TRBV7-8	TRBJ1-6	TGTGCCAGCAGCTTATTTGGGACAGCAAATTCACCCCTCCACTTT	CASSLFGTANSPLHF